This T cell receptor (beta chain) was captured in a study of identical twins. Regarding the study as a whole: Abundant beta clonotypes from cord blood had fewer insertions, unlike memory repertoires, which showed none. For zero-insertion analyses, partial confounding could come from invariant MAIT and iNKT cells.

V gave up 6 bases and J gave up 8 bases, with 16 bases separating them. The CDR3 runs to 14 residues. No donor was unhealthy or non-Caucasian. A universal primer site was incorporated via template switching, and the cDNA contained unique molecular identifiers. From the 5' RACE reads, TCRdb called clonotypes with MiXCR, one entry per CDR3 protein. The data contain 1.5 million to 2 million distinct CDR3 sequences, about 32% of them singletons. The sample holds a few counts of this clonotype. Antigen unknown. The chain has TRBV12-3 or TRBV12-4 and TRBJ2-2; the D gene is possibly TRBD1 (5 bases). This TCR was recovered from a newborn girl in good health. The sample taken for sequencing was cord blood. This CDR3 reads CASSLGARRGELFF. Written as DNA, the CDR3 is TGTGCCAGCAGCCTAGGGGCCCGTCGGGGGGAGCTGTTTTTT.